These T cell receptor beta chains were read from a single sample in a study of spatial heterogeneity in lung cancer. TCRdb passed the 5' RACE reads through MiXCR, listing each CDR3 protein once. The top ten hold around 39% of the sample, which has some 50,000 distinct CDR3 sequences, 12% seen once. The source material was PBMCs, sampled at surgery. All receptors come from a female donor with early-stage non-small cell lung cancer. Each CDR3 is given without its conserved first and last residue.

TRBV20-1	TRBJ1-3	SAPDRTGNTIY
TRBV19	TRBJ1-2	ASFGVGYT
TRBV6-1	TRBJ1-5	ASSDPRQGAFNQPQH
TRBV2	TRBJ1-2	ASSERGGTSYGYT
TRBV27	TRBJ1-1	ASSHTFDTEAF
TRBV28	TRBJ1-2	ASSSYGQGNYGYT
TRBV5-1	TRBJ1-1	ASRPQGRRNTEAF
TRBV27	TRBJ1-2	ASSPRYPGQGASGYT
TRBV20-1	TRBJ2-3	SALSILSTDTQY
TRBV9	TRBJ2-7	ASSAEGQVNDEQY
TRBV6-6	TRBJ1-5	ASSSRGSNQPQH
TRBV30	TRBJ2-1	ALERAGNNEQF
TRBV5-1	TRBJ2-3	ASKSAPGTDTQY
TRBV11-2	TRBJ1-2	ASSTDRGYYGYT
TRBV7-2	TRBJ2-5	ASSSGQGETQY
TRBV27	TRBJ2-7	ASSYRLGGYEQY
TRBV27	TRBJ1-6	ASSLSLQGGRDSPLH
TRBV29-1	TRBJ2-1	SAIRRGSSYNEQF
TRBV4-3	TRBJ2-3	ASSQTRTGGHTQY
TRBV7-6	TRBJ2-2	ASSLRGSGGPEMNTGELF
TRBV9	TRBJ2-3	ASSDRGRADTQY
TRBV5-1	TRBJ2-5	ASSLGVLEQETQY
TRBV7-2	TRBJ2-1	ASSHSGGGNEQF
TRBV7-2	TRBJ1-5	ASSLTGSNQPQH
TRBV5-6	TRBJ1-2	ASSWGRGRNYGYT